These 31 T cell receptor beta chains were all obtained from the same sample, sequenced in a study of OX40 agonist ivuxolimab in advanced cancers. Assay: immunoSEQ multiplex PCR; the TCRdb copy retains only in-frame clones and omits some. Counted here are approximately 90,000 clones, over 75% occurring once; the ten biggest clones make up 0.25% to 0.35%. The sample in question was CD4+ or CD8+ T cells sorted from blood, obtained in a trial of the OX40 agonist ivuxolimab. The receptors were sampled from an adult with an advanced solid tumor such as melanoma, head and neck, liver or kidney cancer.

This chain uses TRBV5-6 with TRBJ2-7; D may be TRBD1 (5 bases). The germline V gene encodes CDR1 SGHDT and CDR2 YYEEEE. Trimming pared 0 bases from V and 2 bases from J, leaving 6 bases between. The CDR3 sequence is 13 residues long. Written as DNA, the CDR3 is TGTGCCAGCAGCTTGGGCAGGGCCTACGAGCAGTACTTC. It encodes CASSLGRAYEQYF.

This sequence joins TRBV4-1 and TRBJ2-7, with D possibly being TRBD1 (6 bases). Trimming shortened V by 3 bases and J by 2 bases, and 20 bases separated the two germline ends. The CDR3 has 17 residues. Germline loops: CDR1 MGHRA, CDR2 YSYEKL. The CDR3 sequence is CASSQATYRDTAYEQYF. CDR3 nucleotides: TGCGCCAGCAGCCAGGCAACCTACCGGGACACAGCCTACGAGCAGTACTTC.

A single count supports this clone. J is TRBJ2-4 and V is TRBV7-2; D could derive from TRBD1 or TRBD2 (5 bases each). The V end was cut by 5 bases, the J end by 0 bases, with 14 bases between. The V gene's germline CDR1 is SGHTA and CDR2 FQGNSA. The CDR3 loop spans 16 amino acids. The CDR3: CASSRTPSQAKNIQYF. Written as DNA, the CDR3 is TGTGCCAGCAGCAGGACACCTAGCCAAGCCAAAAACATTCAGTACTTC. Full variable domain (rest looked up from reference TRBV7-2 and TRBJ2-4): GAGVSQSPSNKVTEKGKDVELRCDPISGHTALYWYRQSLGQGLEFLIYFQGNSAPDKSGLPSDRFSAERTGGSVSTLTIQRTQQEDSAVYLCASSRTPSQAKNIQYFGAGTRLSVL.

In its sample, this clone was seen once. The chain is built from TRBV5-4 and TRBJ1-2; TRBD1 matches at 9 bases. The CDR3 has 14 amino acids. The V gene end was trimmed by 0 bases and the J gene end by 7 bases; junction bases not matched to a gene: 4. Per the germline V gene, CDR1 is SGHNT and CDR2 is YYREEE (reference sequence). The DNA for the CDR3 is TGTGCCAGCAGCTTGGACAGGGGGCGCGGTGGCTACACCTTC. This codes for CASSLDRGRGGYTF. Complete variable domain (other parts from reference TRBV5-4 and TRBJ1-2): ETGVTQSPTHLIKTRGQQVTLRCSSQSGHNTVSWYQQALGQGPQFIFQYYREEENGRGNFPPRFSGLQFPNYSSELNVNALELDDSALYLCASSLDRGRGGYTFGSGTRLTVV.

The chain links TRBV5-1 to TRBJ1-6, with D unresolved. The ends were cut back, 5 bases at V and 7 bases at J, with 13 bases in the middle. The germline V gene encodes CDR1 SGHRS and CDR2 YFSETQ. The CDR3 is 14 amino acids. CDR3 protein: CASRDSSGNSPLHF. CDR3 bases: TGCGCCAGCAGAGATAGCTCGGGCAATTCACCCCTCCACTTT.

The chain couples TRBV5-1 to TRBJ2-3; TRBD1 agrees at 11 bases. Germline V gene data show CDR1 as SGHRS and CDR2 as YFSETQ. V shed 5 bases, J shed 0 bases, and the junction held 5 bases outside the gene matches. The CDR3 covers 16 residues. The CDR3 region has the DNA TGCGCCAGCAGACTGGACAGGGGGCTGAGCACAGATACGCAGTATTTT. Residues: CASRLDRGLSTDTQYF.

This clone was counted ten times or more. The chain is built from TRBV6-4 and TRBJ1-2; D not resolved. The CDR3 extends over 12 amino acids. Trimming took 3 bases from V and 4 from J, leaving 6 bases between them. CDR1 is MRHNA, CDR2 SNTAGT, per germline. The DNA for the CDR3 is TGTGCCAGCAGTGAAGGAGGCTATGGCTACACCTTC. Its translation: CASSEGGYGYTF.

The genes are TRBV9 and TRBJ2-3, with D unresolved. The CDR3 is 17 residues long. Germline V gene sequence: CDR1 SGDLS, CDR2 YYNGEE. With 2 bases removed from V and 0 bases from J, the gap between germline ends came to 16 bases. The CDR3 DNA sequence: TGTGCCAGCAGCGTGCAGGTTGGGGTACCTAGCACAGATACGCAGTATTTT. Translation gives CASSVQVGVPSTDTQYF.

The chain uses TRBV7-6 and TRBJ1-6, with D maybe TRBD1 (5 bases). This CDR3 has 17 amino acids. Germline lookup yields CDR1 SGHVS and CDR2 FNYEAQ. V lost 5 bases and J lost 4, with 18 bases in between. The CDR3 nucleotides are TGTGCCAGCAGCCAAGATCCGGGACGGGGATATAATTCACCCCTCCACTTT. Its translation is CASSQDPGRGYNSPLHF.

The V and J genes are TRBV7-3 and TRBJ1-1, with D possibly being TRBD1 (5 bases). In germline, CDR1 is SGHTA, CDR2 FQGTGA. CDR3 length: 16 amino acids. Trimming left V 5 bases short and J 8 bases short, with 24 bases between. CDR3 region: CASSTSGAFFMGEAFF. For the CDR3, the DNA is TGTGCCAGCAGCACATCCGGGGCCTTCTTCATGGGAGAAGCTTTCTTT.

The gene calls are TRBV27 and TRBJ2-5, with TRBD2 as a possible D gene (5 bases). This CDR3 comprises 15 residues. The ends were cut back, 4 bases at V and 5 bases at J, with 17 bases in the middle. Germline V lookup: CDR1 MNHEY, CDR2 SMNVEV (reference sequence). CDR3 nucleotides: TGTGCCAGCAGTTCCCTGATCGGGGTCCGGGAGACCCAGTACTTC. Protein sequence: CASSSLIGVRETQYF.

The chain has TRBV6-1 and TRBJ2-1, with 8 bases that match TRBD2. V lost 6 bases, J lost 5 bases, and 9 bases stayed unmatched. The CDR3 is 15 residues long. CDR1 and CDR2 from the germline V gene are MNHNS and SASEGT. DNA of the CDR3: TGTGCCAGCAGGGGAAGGACGGGGGGGGACAATGAGCAGTTCTTC. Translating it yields CASRGRTGGDNEQFF.

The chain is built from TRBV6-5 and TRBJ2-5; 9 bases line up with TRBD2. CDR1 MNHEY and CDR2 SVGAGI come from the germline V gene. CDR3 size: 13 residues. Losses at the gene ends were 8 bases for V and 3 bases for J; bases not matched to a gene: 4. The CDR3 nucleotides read TGTGCCAGCCAGCGGGGGGCAAAAGAGACCCAGTACTTC. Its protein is CASQRGAKETQYF.

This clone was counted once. The CDR3 nucleotides read TGTGCCAGCTCCCGGCGGTTAAATGAGCAGTTCTTC. Translation: CASSRRLNEQFF. The rearrangement joins TRBV6-5 to TRBJ2-1; D remains ambiguous. Germline V lookup: CDR1 MNHEY, CDR2 SVGAGI. V was shortened by 8 bases and J by 7 bases, with 12 bases between the two germline ends. The CDR3 loop spans 12 amino acids.

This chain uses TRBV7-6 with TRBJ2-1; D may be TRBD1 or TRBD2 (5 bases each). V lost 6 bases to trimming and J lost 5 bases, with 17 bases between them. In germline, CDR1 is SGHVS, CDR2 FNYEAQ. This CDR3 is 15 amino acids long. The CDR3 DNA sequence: TGTGCCAGCAGTACGGGACCGGCAGCCAACAATGAGCAGTTCTTC. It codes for CASSTGPAANNEQFF. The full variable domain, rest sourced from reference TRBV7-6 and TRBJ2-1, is GAGVSQSPRYKVTKRGQDVALRCDPISGHVSLYWYRQALGQGPEFLTYFNYEAQQDKSGLPNDRFSAERPEGSISTLTIQRTEQRDSAMYRCASSTGPAANNEQFFGPGTRLTVL.

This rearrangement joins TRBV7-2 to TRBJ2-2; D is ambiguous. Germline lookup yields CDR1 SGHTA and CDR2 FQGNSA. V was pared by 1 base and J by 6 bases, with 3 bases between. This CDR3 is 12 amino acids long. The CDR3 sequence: CASSLESGELFF. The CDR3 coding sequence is TGTGCCAGCAGCTTAGAATCCGGGGAGCTGTTTTTT.

The CDR3 coding sequence is TGTGCCAGCAGTTTCAGTCAGGGTATAGCTTTCTTT. Translating gives CASSFSQGIAFF. V is TRBV27 and J is TRBJ1-1; a possible D gene is TRBD1 (5 bases). CDR1 is MNHEY, CDR2 SMNVEV, per germline (reference sequence). The CDR3 is 12 amino acids. With 3 bases removed from V and 10 bases from J, the gap between germline ends came to 12 bases.

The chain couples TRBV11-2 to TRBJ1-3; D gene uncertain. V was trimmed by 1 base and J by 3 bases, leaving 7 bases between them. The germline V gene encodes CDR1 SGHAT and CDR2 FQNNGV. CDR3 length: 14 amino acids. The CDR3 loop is CASSLVAFGNTIYF. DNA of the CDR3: TGTGCCAGCAGCTTAGTGGCATTTGGAAACACCATATATTTT.

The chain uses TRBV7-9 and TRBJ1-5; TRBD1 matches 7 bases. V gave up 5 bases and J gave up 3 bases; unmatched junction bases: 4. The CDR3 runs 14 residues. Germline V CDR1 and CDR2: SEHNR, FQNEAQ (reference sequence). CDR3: CASSRDRSNQPQHF. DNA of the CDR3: TGTGCCAGCAGCCGGGACAGATCCAATCAGCCCCAGCATTTT.

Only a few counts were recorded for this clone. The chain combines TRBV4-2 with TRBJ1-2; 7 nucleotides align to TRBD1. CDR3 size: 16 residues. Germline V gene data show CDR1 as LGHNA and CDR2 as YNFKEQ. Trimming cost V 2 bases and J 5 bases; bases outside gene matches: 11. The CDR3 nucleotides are TGTGCCAGCAGCCAACCGGACAGGAAGGGCCCTTATGGCTACACCTTC. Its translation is CASSQPDRKGPYGYTF.

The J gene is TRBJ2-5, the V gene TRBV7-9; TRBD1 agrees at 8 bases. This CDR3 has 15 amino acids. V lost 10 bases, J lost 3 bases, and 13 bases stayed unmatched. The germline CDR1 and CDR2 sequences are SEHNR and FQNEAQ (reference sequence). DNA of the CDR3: TGTGCCACTCTCCCTAACAGGGGGGCCAAAGAGACCCAGTACTTC. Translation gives CATLPNRGAKETQYF.

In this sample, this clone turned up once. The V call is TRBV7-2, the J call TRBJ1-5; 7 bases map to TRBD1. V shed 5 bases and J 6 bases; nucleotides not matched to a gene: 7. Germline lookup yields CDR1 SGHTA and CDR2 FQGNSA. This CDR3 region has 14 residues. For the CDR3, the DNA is TGTGCCAGCAGCACTACCTCAGGGGGTCAGCCCCAGCATTTT. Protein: CASSTTSGGQPQHF.

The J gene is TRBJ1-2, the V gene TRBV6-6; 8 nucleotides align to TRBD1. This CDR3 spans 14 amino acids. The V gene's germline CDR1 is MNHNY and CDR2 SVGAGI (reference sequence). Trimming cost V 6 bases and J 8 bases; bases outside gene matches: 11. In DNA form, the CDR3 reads TGTGCCAGCAGCCCGGACAGGGAAATCGGCGGCTACACCTTC. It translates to CASSPDREIGGYTF.

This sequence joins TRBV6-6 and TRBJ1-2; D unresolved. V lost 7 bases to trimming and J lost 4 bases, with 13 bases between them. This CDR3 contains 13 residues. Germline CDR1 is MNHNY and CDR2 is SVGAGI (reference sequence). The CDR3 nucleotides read TGTGCCAGCACCCGTGGGGTGGGCTATGGCTACACCTTC. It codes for CASTRGVGYGYTF.

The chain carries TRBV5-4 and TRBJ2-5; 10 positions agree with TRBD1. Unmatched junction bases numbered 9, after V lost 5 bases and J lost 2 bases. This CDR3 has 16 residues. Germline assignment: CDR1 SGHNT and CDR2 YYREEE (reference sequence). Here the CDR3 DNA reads TGTGCCAGCAGTTCATTCGGGACAGGGGCACAAGAGACCCAGTACTTC. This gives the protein CASSSFGTGAQETQYF.

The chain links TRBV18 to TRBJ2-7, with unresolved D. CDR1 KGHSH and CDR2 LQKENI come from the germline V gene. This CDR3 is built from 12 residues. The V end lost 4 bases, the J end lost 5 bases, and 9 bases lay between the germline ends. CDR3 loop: CASSLLRDEQYF. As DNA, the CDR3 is TGTGCCAGCTCACTCTTACGGGACGAGCAGTACTTC.

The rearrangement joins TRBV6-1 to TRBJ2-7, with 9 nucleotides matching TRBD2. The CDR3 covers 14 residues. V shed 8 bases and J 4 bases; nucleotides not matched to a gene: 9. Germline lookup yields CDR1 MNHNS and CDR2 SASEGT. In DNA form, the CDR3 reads TGTGCCAGCCGGGAAGGCGGGGGGGGATACGAGCAGTACTTC. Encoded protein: CASREGGGGYEQYF.

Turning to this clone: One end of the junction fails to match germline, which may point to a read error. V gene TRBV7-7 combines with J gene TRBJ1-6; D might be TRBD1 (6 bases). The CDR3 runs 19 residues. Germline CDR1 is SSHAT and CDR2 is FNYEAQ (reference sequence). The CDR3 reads CASSVMGGHLSSYNSPLHF. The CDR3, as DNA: TGTGCTAGCAGCGTCATGGGGGGACATCTTAGCTCCTATAATTCACCCCTCCACTTT. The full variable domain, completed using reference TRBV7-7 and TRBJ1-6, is GAGVSQSPRYKVTKRGQDVTLRCDPISSHATLYWYQQALGQGPEFLTYFNYEAQPDKSGLPSDRFSAERPEGSISTLTIQRTEQRDSAMYRCASSVMGGHLSSYNSPLHFGNGTRLTVT.

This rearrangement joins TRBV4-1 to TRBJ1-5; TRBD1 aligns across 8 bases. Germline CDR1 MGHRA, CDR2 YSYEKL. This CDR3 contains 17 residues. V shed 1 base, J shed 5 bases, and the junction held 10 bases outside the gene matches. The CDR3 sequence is CASSQGALTGGHQPQHF. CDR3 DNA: TGCGCCAGCAGCCAAGGGGCCCTTACAGGGGGTCATCAGCCCCAGCATTTT.

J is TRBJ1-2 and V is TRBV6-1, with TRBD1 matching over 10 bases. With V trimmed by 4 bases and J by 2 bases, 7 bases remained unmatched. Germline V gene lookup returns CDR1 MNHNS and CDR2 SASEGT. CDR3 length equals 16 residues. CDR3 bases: TGTGCCAGCAGTGGACAGGGGGCAGTAGGAAACTATGGCTACACCTTC. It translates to CASSGQGAVGNYGYTF.

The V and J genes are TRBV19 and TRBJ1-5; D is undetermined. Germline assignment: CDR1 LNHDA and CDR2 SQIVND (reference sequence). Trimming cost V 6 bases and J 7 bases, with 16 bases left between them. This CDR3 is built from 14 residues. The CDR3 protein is CASSLGRSSQPQHF. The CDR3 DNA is TGTGCCAGTAGCCTGGGGAGGTCGAGCCAGCCCCAGCATTTT.